A single T cell receptor beta chain is shown here with its context. The antigen remains undetermined. CDR1 is SGHTA, CDR2 FQGTGA, per germline. The CDR3 runs 18 residues. J lost 4 bases, V lost 4 bases, and 14 bases had no gene match. Produced via immunoSEQ multiplex PCR; TCRdb's table is partial and in-frame only. The sample lists under 200,000 clones, around nine tenths occurring once. The data derive from a study of cytomegalovirus exposure and HLA in healthy donors. Study-wide background: According to later analysis, the same platform produced the roughly 130 validation and several hundred first-cohort repertoires.

General study points: The study flagged 150 to 200 TCR beta chains as cytomegalovirus-associated.

The TCR originated in a man between 18 and 35 years old in good health and CMV-seropositive. The material sequenced was PBMCs. V is TRBV7-3 and J is TRBJ2-1, with 9 bases aligning to TRBD2. The CDR3 is CASSSIGGTSREYNEQFF. The CDR3 DNA reads as TGTGCCAGCAGCTCTATAGGGGGGACTAGCAGGGAGTACAATGAGCAGTTCTTC.